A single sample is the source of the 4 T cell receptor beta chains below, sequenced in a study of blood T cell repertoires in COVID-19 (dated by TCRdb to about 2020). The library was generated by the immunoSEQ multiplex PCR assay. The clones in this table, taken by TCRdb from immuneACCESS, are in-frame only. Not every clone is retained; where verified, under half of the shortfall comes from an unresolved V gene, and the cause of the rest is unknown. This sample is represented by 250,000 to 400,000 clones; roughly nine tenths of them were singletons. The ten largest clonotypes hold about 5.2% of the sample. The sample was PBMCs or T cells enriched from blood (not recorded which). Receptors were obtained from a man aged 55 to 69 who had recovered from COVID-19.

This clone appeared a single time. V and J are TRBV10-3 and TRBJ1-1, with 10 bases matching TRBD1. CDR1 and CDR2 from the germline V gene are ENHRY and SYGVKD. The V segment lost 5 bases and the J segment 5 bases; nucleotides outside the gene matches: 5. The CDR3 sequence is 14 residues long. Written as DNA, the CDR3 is TGTGCCATCAGTAGACAGGGGGCCGTGACTGAAGCTTTCTTT. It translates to CAISRQGAVTEAFF.

In DNA, the CDR3 is TGTGCCAGCAGCCCGACAGCGGGAGGGCCGGGAGATACGCAGTATTTT. Translated, it gives CASSPTAGGPGDTQYF. V is TRBV7-9 and J is TRBJ2-3; 10 bases agree with TRBD2. The CDR3 length is 16 residues. Unmatched junction bases numbered 10, after V lost 5 bases and J lost 5 bases. CDR1 SEHNR and CDR2 FQNEAQ come from the germline V gene (reference sequence).

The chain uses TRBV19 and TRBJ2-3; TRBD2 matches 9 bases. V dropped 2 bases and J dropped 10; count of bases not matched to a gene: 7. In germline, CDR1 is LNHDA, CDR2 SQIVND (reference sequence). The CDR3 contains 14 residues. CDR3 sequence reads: CASSIKLREGAQYF. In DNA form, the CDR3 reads TGTGCCAGTAGTATAAAGTTGCGGGAGGGAGCGCAGTATTTT.

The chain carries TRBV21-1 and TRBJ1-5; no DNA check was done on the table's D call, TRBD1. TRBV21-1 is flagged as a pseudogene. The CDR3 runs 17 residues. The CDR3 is CASTGQGEVLSNQPQHF. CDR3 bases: TGTGCCAGCACGGGACAGGGGGAGGTCCTGAGCAATCAGCCCCAGCATTTT.